This record looks at one TCR beta chain sequence and its context. As yet, its antigen is unknown. The investigators reverse transcribed all of the isolated RNA, so they sequenced expressed TCRB transcripts. Using immunoSEQ multiplex PCR, the repertoire was profiled, and TCRdb retains in-frame clones only, with some absent. The sample lists fewer than 45,000 clones, 64% occurring once. The sample originates from a study of beta chain features in type 1 diabetes. Trimming cost V 2 bases and J 9 bases; bases outside gene matches: 12. The CDR3 is made up of 15 amino acids. Per the germline V gene, CDR1 is MGHDK and CDR2 is SYGVNS. Study-level points and caveats: The naive, central memory and Treg TCRB repertoires of patients appeared to be more similar to one another than those of healthy donors.

This chain links TRBV25-1 with TRBJ2-5; TRBD1 matches at 7 bases. The TCR comes from a woman aged 25 to 39 in good health. Sequenced: Tregs from blood. This chain's CDR3 is CASSERGTAGPAQYF. The CDR3 nucleotides are TGTGCCAGCAGTGAAAGGGGGACAGCCGGTCCTGCCCAGTACTTC.